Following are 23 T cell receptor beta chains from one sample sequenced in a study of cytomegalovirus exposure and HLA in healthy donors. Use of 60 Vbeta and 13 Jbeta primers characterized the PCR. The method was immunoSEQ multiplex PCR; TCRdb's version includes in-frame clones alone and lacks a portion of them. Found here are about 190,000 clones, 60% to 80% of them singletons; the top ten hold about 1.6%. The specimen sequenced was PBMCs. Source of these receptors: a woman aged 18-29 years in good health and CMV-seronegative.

CDR3 bases: TGTGCCAGCAGCACCGGGACATTAGAGACCCAGTACTTC. It is translated as CASSTGTLETQYF. V is TRBV7-2 and J is TRBJ2-5; perhaps TRBD1 as D (6 bases). V lost 5 bases and J 4 bases, leaving 11 bases between the germline ends. Germline values: CDR1 SGHTA, CDR2 FQGNSA. The CDR3 totals 13 residues.

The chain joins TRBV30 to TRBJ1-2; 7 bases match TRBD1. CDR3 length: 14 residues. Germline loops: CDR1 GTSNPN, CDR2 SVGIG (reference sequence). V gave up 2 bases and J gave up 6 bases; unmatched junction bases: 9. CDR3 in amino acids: CAWSPQTGINGYTF. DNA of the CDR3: TGTGCCTGGAGTCCCCAGACAGGGATTAATGGCTACACCTTC.

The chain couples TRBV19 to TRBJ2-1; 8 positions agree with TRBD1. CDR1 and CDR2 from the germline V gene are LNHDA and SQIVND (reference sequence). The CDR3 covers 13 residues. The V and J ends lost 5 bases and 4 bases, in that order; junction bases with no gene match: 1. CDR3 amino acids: CASSGQGYNEQFF. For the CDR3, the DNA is TGTGCCAGTAGTGGACAGGGTTACAATGAGCAGTTCTTC. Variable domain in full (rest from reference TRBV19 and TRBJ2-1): DGGITQSPKYLFRKEGQNVTLSCEQNLNHDAMYWYRQDPGQGLRLIYYSQIVNDFQKGDIAEGYSVSREKKESFPLTVTSAQKNPTAFYLCASSGQGYNEQFFGPGTRLTVL.

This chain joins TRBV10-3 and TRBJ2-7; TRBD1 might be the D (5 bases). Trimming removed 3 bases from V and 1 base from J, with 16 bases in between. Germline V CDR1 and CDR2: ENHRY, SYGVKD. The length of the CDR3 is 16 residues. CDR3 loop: CAISDSPFKGSYEQYF. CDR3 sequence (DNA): TGTGCCATCAGTGACTCCCCCTTCAAGGGGTCCTACGAGCAGTACTTC.

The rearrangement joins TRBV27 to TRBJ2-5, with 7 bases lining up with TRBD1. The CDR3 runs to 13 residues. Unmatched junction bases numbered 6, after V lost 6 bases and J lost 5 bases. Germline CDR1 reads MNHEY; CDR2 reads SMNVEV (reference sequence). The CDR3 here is CASRRTGEETQYF. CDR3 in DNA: TGTGCCAGCAGGAGAACAGGGGAGGAGACCCAGTACTTC.

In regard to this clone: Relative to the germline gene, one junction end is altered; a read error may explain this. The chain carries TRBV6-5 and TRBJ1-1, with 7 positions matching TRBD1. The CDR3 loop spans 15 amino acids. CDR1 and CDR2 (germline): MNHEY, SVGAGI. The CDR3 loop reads CASTYYSTGAAEAFF. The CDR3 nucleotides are TGTGCCAGCACTTACTATTCCACAGGGGCGGCTGAAGCTTTCTTT.

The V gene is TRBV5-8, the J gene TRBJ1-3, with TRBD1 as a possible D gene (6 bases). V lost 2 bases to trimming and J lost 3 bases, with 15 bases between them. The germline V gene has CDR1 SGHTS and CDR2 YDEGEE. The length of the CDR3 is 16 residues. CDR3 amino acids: CASSFFGGAGGNTIYF. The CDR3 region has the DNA TGTGCCAGCAGCTTTTTCGGGGGGGCAGGTGGAAACACCATATATTTT.

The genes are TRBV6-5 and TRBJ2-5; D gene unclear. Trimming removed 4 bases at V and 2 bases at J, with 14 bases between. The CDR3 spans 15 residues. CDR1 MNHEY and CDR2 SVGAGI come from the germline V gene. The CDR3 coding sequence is TGTGCCAGCAGTTTCCCTTGGCCACTACAAGAGACCCAGTACTTC. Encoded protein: CASSFPWPLQETQYF.

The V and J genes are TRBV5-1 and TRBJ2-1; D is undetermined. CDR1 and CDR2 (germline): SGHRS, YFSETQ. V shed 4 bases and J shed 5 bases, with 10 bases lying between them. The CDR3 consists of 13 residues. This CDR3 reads CASSAGSHNEQFF. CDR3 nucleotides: TGCGCCAGCAGCGCCGGGTCCCACAATGAGCAGTTCTTC.

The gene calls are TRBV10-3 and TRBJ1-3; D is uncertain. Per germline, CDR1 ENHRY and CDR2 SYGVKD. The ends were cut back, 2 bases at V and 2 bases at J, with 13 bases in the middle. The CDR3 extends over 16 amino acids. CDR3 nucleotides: TGTGCCATCAGTGAGGGAGGGCTAGTTACTGGAAACACCATATATTTT. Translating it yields CAISEGGLVTGNTIYF.

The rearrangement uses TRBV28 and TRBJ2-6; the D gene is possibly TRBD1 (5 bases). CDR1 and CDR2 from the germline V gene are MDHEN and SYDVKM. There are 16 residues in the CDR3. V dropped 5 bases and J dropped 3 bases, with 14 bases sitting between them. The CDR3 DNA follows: TGTGCCAGCAGTCCCTCATGGGGCGGTGGGGCCAACGTCCTGACTTTC. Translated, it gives CASSPSWGGGANVLTF.

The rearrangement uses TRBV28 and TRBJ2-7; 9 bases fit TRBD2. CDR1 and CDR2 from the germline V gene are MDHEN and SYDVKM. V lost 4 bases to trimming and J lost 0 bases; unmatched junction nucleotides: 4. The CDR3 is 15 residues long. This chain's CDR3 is CASSSLAGSSYEQYF. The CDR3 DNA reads TGTGCCAGCAGTTCTCTAGCGGGAAGCTCCTACGAGCAGTACTTC.

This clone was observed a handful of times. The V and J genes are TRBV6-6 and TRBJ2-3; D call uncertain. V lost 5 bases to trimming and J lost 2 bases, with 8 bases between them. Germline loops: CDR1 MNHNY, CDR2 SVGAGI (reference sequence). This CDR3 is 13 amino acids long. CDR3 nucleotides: TGTGCCAGCAGTAGGTTAGCCACAGATACGCAGTATTTT. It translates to CASSRLATDTQYF.

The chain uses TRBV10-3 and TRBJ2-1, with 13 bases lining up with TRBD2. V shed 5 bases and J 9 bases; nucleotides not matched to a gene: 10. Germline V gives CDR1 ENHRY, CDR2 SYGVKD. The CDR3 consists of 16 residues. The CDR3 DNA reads TGTGCCATCAGTCAGTGGACTAGCGGGAGAGTTGGTGAGCAGTTCTTC. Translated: CAISQWTSGRVGEQFF.

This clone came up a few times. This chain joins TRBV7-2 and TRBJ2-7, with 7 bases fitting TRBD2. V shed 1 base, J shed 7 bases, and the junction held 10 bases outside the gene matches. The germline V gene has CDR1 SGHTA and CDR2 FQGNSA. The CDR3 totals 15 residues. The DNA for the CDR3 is TGTGCCAGCAGCTTAGGGCTAGCGGCAGTCGGTGAGCAGTACTTC. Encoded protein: CASSLGLAAVGEQYF.

Here the CDR3 DNA reads TGTGCCAGCAGCTTAGGGCAGGGCGTCAATCAGCCCCAGCATTTT. This sequence encodes CASSLGQGVNQPQHF. The rearrangement uses TRBV13 and TRBJ1-5, with D possibly matching TRBD1 (5 bases). The CDR3 sequence is 15 residues long. Trimming took 0 bases from V and 3 from J, leaving 9 bases between them. Germline V gene sequence: CDR1 PRHDT, CDR2 FYEKMQ (reference sequence). The full variable domain, completed using reference TRBV13 and TRBJ1-5, is AAGVIQSPRHLIKEKRETATLKCYPIPRHDTVYWYQQGPGQDPQFLISFYEKMQSDKGSIPDRFSAQQFSDYHSELNMSSLELGDSALYFCASSLGQGVNQPQHFGDGTRLSIL.

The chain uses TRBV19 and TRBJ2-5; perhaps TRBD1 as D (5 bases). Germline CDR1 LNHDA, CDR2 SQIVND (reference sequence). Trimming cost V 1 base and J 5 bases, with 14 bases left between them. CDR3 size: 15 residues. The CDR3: CASSIAAGIRETQYF. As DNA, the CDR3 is TGTGCCAGTAGTATAGCGGCAGGGATTAGGGAGACCCAGTACTTC.

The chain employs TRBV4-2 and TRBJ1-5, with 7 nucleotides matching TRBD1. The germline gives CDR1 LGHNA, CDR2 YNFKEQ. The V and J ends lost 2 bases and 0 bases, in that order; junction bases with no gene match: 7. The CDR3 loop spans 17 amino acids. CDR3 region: CASSQTTGAFSNQPQHF. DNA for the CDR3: TGTGCCAGCAGCCAAACTACAGGGGCCTTTAGCAATCAGCCCCAGCATTTT.

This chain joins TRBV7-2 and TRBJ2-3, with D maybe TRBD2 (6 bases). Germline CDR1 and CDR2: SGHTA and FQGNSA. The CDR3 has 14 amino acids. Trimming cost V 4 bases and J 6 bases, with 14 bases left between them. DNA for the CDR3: TGTGCCAGCAGCTCTCTCCGGGCGGGGGATACGCAGTATTTT. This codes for CASSSLRAGDTQYF. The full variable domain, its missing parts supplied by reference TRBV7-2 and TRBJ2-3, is GAGVSQSPSNKVTEKGKDVELRCDPISGHTALYWYRQSLGQGLEFLIYFQGNSAPDKSGLPSDRFSAERTGGSVSTLTIQRTQQEDSAVYLCASSSLRAGDTQYFGPGTRLTVL.

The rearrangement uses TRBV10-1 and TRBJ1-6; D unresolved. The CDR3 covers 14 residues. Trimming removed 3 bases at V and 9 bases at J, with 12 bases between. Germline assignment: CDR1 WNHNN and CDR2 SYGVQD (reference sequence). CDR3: CASSDFVSGSPLHF. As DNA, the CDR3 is TGCGCCAGCAGTGACTTCGTTAGCGGTTCACCCCTCCACTTT.

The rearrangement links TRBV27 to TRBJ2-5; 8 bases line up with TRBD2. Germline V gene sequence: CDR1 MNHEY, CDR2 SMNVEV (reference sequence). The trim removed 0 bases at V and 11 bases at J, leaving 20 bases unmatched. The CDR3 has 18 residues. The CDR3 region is CASSLSNRAWGLGGEQYF. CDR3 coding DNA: TGTGCCAGCAGTTTATCGAACAGGGCGTGGGGCCTCGGGGGGGAGCAGTACTTC.

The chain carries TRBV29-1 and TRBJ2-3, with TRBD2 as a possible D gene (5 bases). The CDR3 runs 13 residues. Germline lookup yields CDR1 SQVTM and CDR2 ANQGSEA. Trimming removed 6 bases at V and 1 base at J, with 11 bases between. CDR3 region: CSVRELGTDTQYF. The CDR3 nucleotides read TGCAGCGTAAGGGAGTTGGGCACAGATACGCAGTATTTT.

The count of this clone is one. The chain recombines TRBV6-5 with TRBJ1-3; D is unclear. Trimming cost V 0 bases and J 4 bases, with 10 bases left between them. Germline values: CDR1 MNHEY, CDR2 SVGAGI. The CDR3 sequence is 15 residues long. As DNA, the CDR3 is TGTGCCAGCAGTTACTCGATTTTACAGGGAAACACCATATATTTT. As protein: CASSYSILQGNTIYF.